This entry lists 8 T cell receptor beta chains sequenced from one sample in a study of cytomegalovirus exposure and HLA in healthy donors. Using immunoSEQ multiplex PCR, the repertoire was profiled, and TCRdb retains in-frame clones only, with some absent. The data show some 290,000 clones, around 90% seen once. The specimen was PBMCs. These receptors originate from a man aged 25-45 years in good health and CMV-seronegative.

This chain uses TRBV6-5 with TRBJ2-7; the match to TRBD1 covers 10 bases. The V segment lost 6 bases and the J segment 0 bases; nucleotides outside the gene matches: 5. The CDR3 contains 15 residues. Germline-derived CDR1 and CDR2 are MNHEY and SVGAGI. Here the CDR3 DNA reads TGTGCCAGCAGGACAGGGGGCAGGAGCTCCTACGAGCAGTACTTC. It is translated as CASRTGGRSSYEQYF.

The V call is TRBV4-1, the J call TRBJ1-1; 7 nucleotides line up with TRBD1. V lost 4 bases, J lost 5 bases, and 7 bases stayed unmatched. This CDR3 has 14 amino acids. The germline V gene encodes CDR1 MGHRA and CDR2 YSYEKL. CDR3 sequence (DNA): TGCGCCAGCAGCCCCAGACAGGGTAATACTGAAGCTTTCTTT. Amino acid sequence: CASSPRQGNTEAFF.

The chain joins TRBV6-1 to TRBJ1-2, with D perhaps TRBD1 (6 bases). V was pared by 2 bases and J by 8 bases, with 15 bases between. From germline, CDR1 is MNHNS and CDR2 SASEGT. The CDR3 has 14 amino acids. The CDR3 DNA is TGTGCCAGCAGTGAAATTTCACAGGGAGACGGCTACACCTTC. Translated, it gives CASSEISQGDGYTF.

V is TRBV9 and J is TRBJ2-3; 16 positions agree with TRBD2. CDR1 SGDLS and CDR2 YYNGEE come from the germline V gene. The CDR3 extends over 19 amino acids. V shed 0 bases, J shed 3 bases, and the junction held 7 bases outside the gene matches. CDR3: CASSVEGTSGGAMTDTQYF. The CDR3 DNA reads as TGTGCCAGCAGCGTAGAGGGGACTAGCGGGGGGGCCATGACAGATACGCAGTATTTT.

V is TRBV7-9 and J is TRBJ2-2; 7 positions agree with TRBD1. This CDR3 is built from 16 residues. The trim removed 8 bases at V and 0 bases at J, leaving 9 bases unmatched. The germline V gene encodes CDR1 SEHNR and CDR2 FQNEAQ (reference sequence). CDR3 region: CASQERGGANTGELFF. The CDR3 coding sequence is TGTGCCAGCCAAGAACGAGGGGGCGCGAACACCGGGGAGCTGTTTTTT.

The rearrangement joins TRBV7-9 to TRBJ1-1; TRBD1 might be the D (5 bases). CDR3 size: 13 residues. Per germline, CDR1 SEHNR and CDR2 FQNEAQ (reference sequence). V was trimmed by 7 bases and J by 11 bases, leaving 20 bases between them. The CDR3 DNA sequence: TGTGCCAGCACCGCCAGGTCCCAGGGCAGTGCTTTCTTT. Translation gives CASTARSQGSAFF.

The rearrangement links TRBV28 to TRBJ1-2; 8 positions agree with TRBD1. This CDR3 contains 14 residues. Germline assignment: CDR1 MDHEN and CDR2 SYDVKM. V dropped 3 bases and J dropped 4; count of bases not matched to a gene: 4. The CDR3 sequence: CASSLGQEGYGYTF. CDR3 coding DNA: TGTGCCAGCAGTTTGGGACAGGAGGGCTATGGCTACACCTTC.

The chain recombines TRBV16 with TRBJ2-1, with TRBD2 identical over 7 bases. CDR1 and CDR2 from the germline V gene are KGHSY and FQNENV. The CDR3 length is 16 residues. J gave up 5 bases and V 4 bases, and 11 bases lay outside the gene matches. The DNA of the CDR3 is TGTGCCAGCAGCCGAACCCCGGGACTACAAAACAATGAGCAGTTCTTC. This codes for CASSRTPGLQNNEQFF.